Following are 29 T cell receptor beta chains from one sample sequenced in a study of shared clonotypes between healthy human individuals. Generated by immunoSEQ multiplex PCR, the TCRdb table keeps only in-frame clones and is missing some. The sample gives roughly 2 million clones, more than 90% of which show up once; 0.1% to 0.15% is in the top ten. Sequencing used naive CD4+ T cells sorted from blood. The subset is: CD45RA+ positively selected. The source is a man between 18 and 29 years old in good health.

V gene TRBV5-4 combines with J gene TRBJ2-3; D not resolved. The CDR3 runs 13 residues. Trimming took off 0 bases at V and 4 bases at J, with 6 bases between the two ends. Germline V CDR1 and CDR2: SGHNT, YYREEE (reference sequence). The chain's CDR3 is CASSLALADTQYF. In DNA, the CDR3 is TGTGCCAGCAGCTTGGCTCTCGCAGATACGCAGTATTTT.

This clone was seen just once. The chain couples TRBV15 to TRBJ2-7; 11 nucleotides align to TRBD1. The CDR3 runs 14 residues. The germline CDR1 and CDR2 sequences are LNHNV and YYDKDF (reference sequence). V was pared by 4 bases and J by 3 bases, with 2 bases of the junction left unmatched. In DNA form, the CDR3 reads TGTGCCACCAGCACTGGGACAGGGGGCTACGAGCAGTACTTC. As protein: CATSTGTGGYEQYF.

The DNA for the CDR3 is TGTGCCAGCAGCCTGACTAGGAATGAGCAGTTCTTC. This encodes CASSLTRNEQFF. V gene TRBV11-2 combines with J gene TRBJ2-1, with a weak D call TRBD2 (6 bases). V lost 5 bases to trimming and J lost 7 bases, with 9 bases between them. The CDR3 is 12 residues long. CDR1 and CDR2 from the germline V gene are SGHAT and FQNNGV.

The chain recombines TRBV30 with TRBJ1-2; D is ambiguous. This CDR3 spans 12 amino acids. Germline values: CDR1 GTSNPN, CDR2 SVGIG (reference sequence). The V end lost 3 bases, the J end lost 7 bases, and 12 bases lay between the germline ends. DNA for the CDR3: TGTGCCTGGAGCGAGACTACGGGTGGCTACACCTTC. This translates into CAWSETTGGYTF.

A note on this clone: Other nucleotide sequences from this sample produce the same CDR3. The chain couples TRBV7-2 to TRBJ2-7; D may correspond to TRBD1 or TRBD2 (6 bases each). The length of the CDR3 is 15 residues. The germline V gene has CDR1 SGHTA and CDR2 FQGNSA. Trimming took off 0 bases at V and 2 bases at J, with 11 bases between the two ends. Written as DNA, the CDR3 is TGTGCCAGCAGCTTAGCGGGGGGCGGAACCTACGAGCAGTACTTC. It specifies CASSLAGGGTYEQYF.

The chain joins TRBV7-6 to TRBJ2-3, with D unclear. Per germline, CDR1 SGHVS and CDR2 FNYEAQ. The CDR3 has 14 residues. Trimming cost V 2 bases and J 2 bases, with 8 bases left between them. The CDR3, as DNA: TGTGCCAGCAGCTTAAGGCAGCCCACAGATACGCAGTATTTT. It yields the protein CASSLRQPTDTQYF.

This sequence joins TRBV5-1 and TRBJ2-3; D might be TRBD2 (6 bases). The V end was cut by 1 base, the J end by 3 bases, with 15 bases between. Germline CDR1 SGHRS, CDR2 YFSETQ. The CDR3 runs to 16 residues. The CDR3, as DNA: TGCGCCAGCAGCTTGATTAGCGGAAGCACGACAGATACGCAGTATTTT. Encoded protein: CASSLISGSTTDTQYF.

This chain joins TRBV29-1 and TRBJ1-4; 7 nucleotides align to TRBD1. CDR1 is SQVTM and CDR2 is ANQGSEA in the germline V gene. Trimming cost V 7 bases and J 7 bases; bases outside gene matches: 12. The CDR3 loop spans 14 amino acids. The CDR3, as DNA: TGCAGCGCTCCGACAGGGTCGGGGAGTGAAAAACTGTTTTTT. The encoded protein is CSAPTGSGSEKLFF.

CDR3 nucleotide sequence: TGCGCCAGCAGTGATCCCACTTCCGGGGTCACAGATACGCAGTATTTT. Residues: CASSDPTSGVTDTQYF. The genes are TRBV10-1 and TRBJ2-3; D might be TRBD2 (5 bases). The CDR3 runs 16 residues. CDR1 and CDR2 from the germline V gene are WNHNN and SYGVQD (reference sequence). Trimming took off 3 bases at V and 2 bases at J, with 15 bases between the two ends.

The chain is built from TRBV28 and TRBJ1-2; D is perhaps TRBD1 (5 bases). CDR3 length equals 13 residues. The V gene lost 6 bases and the J gene lost 0 bases, with 8 bases spanning the gap. In germline, CDR1 is MDHEN, CDR2 SYDVKM. Here the CDR3 DNA reads TGTGCCAGCAGGACAGCCTCTAACTATGGCTACACCTTC. Amino acid sequence: CASRTASNYGYTF.

The chain combines TRBV19 with TRBJ2-7, with a possible D match to TRBD2 (7 bases). Deletions cut 5 bases from V and 3 bases from J, with 17 bases between. This CDR3 contains 15 residues. The V gene's germline CDR1 is LNHDA and CDR2 SQIVND (reference sequence). The CDR3 loop is CASSSIGGALYEQYF. The CDR3 DNA reads TGTGCCAGTAGTTCGATTGGGGGGGCCCTCTACGAGCAGTACTTC.

The chain uses TRBV7-6 and TRBJ1-2; D is undetermined. Germline CDR1 and CDR2: SGHVS and FNYEAQ. V was trimmed by 1 base and J by 4 bases, leaving 7 bases between them. The CDR3 extends over 13 amino acids. CDR3 DNA sequence: TGTGCCAGCAGCTTAGGGCAGAGCTATGGCTACACCTTC. This encodes CASSLGQSYGYTF.

This chain connects TRBV6-5 to TRBJ1-2, with a tentative D call TRBD1 (5 bases). In germline, CDR1 is MNHEY, CDR2 SVGAGI. The CDR3 is made up of 12 amino acids. Trimming stripped 5 bases from V and 7 bases from J, with 11 bases between. For the CDR3, the DNA is TGTGCCAGCAGTAACGGCGGGACTGGCTACACCTTC. This sequence encodes CASSNGGTGYTF.

The chain links TRBV4-2 to TRBJ2-1; D unresolved. Per germline, CDR1 LGHNA and CDR2 YNFKEQ. The CDR3 covers 16 residues. Trimming removed 1 base at V and 0 bases at J, with 10 bases between. The CDR3 nucleotides are TGTGCCAGCAGCCAAGTGCGTGGAAGCTCCTACAATGAGCAGTTCTTC. This translates into CASSQVRGSSYNEQFF.

The chain has TRBV7-9 and TRBJ2-7; the match to TRBD2 covers 14 bases. The CDR3 is made up of 15 amino acids. Germline V CDR1 and CDR2: SEHNR, FQNEAQ (reference sequence). V was pared by 4 bases and J by 7 bases, with 6 bases of the junction left unmatched. CDR3 sequence (DNA): TGTGCCAGCAGCTACGGGACTAGCGGGAGAGCAGAGCAGTACTTC. Translation: CASSYGTSGRAEQYF.

CDR3 protein: CASSSGLAGVLSTDTQYF. CDR3 DNA sequence: TGCGCCAGCAGCAGCGGACTAGCGGGGGTTCTTAGCACAGATACGCAGTATTTT. This chain links TRBV5-1 with TRBJ2-3, with TRBD2 matching over 13 bases. Germline V lookup: CDR1 SGHRS, CDR2 YFSETQ. The CDR3 extends over 18 amino acids. The V gene end was trimmed by 4 bases and the J gene end by 0 bases; junction bases not matched to a gene: 8.

The CDR3 nucleotides are TGCAGTGCTGAACGCAATGAGCAGTTCTTC. It is translated as CSAERNEQFF. The chain joins TRBV20-1 to TRBJ2-1; D gene unclear. Germline-derived CDR1 and CDR2 are DFQATT and SNEGSKA (reference sequence). There are 10 residues in the CDR3. Between the trimmed V and J ends, which lost 5 bases and 6 bases, there was a span of 5 bases.

The rearrangement uses TRBV19 and TRBJ2-5; D gene uncertain. Trimming removed 6 bases from V and 2 bases from J, with 13 bases in between. Looked up from germline, CDR1 is LNHDA and CDR2 is SQIVND (reference sequence). The CDR3 is made up of 14 amino acids. The chain's CDR3 is CASSFSGLQETQYF. In DNA, the CDR3 is TGTGCCAGTAGCTTCTCCGGGCTACAAGAGACCCAGTACTTC.

In this sample, this clone turned up once. The J gene is TRBJ2-1, the V gene TRBV9; 8 bases are shared with TRBD2. This CDR3 contains 16 residues. CDR1 and CDR2 from the germline V gene are SGDLS and YYNGEE. V shed 0 bases and J 8 bases; nucleotides not matched to a gene: 10. CDR3 nucleotides: TGTGCCAGCAGCGTAGGAGTAGCGGGGTGGCAGGATGAGCAGTTCTTC. Translated: CASSVGVAGWQDEQFF.

Worth noting for this clone: Other DNA sequences of this sample code for an identical CDR3. The genes are TRBV6-5 and TRBJ1-1; D gene uncertain. The germline CDR1 and CDR2 sequences are MNHEY and SVGAGI. This CDR3 has 11 amino acids. The V gene lost 6 bases and the J gene lost 4 bases, with 6 bases spanning the gap. In nucleotides, the CDR3 is TGTGCCAGCAGCCGGGGCACTGAAGCTTTCTTT. Translated, it gives CASSRGTEAFF.

V is TRBV6-1 and J is TRBJ1-2; 9 bases match TRBD1. CDR1 is MNHNS, CDR2 SASEGT, per germline. CDR3 length: 13 residues. V dropped 6 bases and J dropped 9; count of bases not matched to a gene: 8. In DNA, the CDR3 is TGTGCCAGCAGGCTTACAGGGGGCGTCAGCTACACCTTC. Protein sequence: CASRLTGGVSYTF.

V gene TRBV6-6 combines with J gene TRBJ1-2; D ambiguous. This CDR3 has 14 residues. The germline V and J ends were trimmed by 4 bases and 4 bases, with 13 bases remaining between them. In germline, CDR1 is MNHNY, CDR2 SVGAGI (reference sequence). The CDR3 loop is CASSSTPRSYGYTF. The CDR3 coding sequence is TGTGCCAGCAGTTCCACACCCCGATCCTATGGCTACACCTTC.

This clone was detected once. This chain joins TRBV7-2 and TRBJ2-3, with TRBD2 identical over 7 bases. The germline CDR1 and CDR2 sequences are SGHTA and FQGNSA. CDR3 size: 15 residues. V gave up 9 bases and J gave up 0 bases; unmatched junction bases: 9. Written as DNA, the CDR3 is TGTGCCAGTACAAGGGCCGGGGGGAGCACAGATACGCAGTATTTT. Translated, it gives CASTRAGGSTDTQYF.

V gene TRBV15 combines with J gene TRBJ2-4; D might be TRBD1 (5 bases). Trimming left V 0 bases short and J 6 bases short, with 15 bases between. The CDR3 covers 16 residues. Germline CDR1 is LNHNV and CDR2 is YYDKDF (reference sequence). CDR3 coding DNA: TGTGCCACCAGCAGAGATGGGGCCAGGGTGAGAAACATTCAGTACTTC. This encodes CATSRDGARVRNIQYF. Drawing the rest from reference TRBV15 and TRBJ2-4, the complete variable domain is DAMVIQNPRYQVTQFGKPVTLSCSQTLNHNVMYWYQQKSSQAPKLLFHYYDKDFNNEADTPDNFQSRRPNTSFCFLDIRSPGLGDTAMYLCATSRDGARVRNIQYFGAGTRLSVL.

The chain couples TRBV28 to TRBJ2-7; D is perhaps TRBD1 (6 bases). The germline V gene has CDR1 MDHEN and CDR2 SYDVKM. This CDR3 region has 14 residues. V shed 5 bases and J shed 2 bases, with 13 bases lying between them. This CDR3 reads CASSDGQGPYEQYF. The DNA of the CDR3 is TGTGCCAGCAGTGATGGGCAGGGGCCCTACGAGCAGTACTTC.

The V and J genes are TRBV19 and TRBJ1-5, with D possibly TRBD1 on 6 matching bases. There are 14 residues in the CDR3. Germline CDR1 reads LNHDA; CDR2 reads SQIVND (reference sequence). The V end lost 5 bases, the J end lost 5 bases, and 13 bases lay between the germline ends. CDR3 sequence reads: CASSGRGVDQPQHF. The CDR3 region has the DNA TGTGCCAGTAGTGGCAGGGGCGTGGATCAGCCCCAGCATTTT.

A single count supports this clone. The chain combines TRBV14 with TRBJ1-2, with a possible D match to TRBD1 (5 bases). CDR3 length equals 15 residues. Trimming cost V 0 bases and J 4 bases, with 12 bases left between them. Germline CDR1 and CDR2: SGHDN and FVKESK. The chain's CDR3 is CASSQEIGGFYGYTF. The CDR3 nucleotides are TGTGCCAGCAGCCAAGAAATCGGGGGTTTCTATGGCTACACCTTC.

This clone appeared once. This rearrangement joins TRBV5-1 to TRBJ1-5; TRBD1 might be the D (5 bases). V lost 3 bases to trimming and J lost 0 bases, with 10 bases between them. The CDR3 is made up of 15 amino acids. In germline, CDR1 is SGHRS, CDR2 YFSETQ. The CDR3 DNA reads TGCGCCAGCAGCTCAGAGGGGCATAGCAATCAGCCCCAGCATTTT. As protein: CASSSEGHSNQPQHF.

The chain joins TRBV10-3 to TRBJ1-4; maybe TRBD1 (5 bases). Germline lookup yields CDR1 ENHRY and CDR2 SYGVKD. The V and J ends lost 4 bases and 10 bases respectively, with 13 bases between them. The CDR3 loop spans 13 amino acids. The DNA of the CDR3 is TGTGCCATCAGTGGGGACTTGGGGGGAAAACTGTTTTTT. Translation gives CAISGDLGGKLFF.